This TCR beta chain was obtained from a study of technical replicates of blood from a handful of donors. The CDR3 consists of 16 residues. Deletions cut 1 base from V and 1 base from J, with 13 bases between. CDR1 and CDR2 (germline): MNHEY, SMNVEV (reference sequence). Produced via immunoSEQ multiplex PCR; TCRdb's table is partial and in-frame only. This sample carries over 90,000 clones, roughly 96% of them seen once, and the ten largest clones take over 0.2%. Sequenced: T cells isolated from PBMCs. The TCR was taken from a human donor in good health. The rearrangement uses TRBV27 and TRBJ2-5; the D gene is possibly TRBD2 (5 bases). The CDR3 DNA sequence: TGTGCCAGCAGTTTATTCTCGGGGTTGGTCCAAGAGACCCAGTACTTC. It is translated as CASSLFSGLVQETQYF.